This T cell receptor beta chain was observed in a study of HIV-infected patients and healthy controls. CDR1 is SGHDN, CDR2 FVKESK, per germline. The CDR3 runs to 11 residues. The V gene lost 6 bases and the J gene lost 9 bases, with 11 bases spanning the gap. MiXCR was run by TCRdb on the 5' RACE reads, yielding one entry per CDR3 protein. The table records almost 65,000 distinct CDR3 sequences, 15% to 20% of them present only once. V and J are TRBV14 and TRBJ2-5, with D unclear. Sequencing was carried out using CD4+ T cells from blood. The TCR comes from a human donor in good health. CDR3: CASSLGMAQYF. The CDR3, as DNA: TGTGCCAGCAGTCTAGGGATGGCCCAGTACTTC.